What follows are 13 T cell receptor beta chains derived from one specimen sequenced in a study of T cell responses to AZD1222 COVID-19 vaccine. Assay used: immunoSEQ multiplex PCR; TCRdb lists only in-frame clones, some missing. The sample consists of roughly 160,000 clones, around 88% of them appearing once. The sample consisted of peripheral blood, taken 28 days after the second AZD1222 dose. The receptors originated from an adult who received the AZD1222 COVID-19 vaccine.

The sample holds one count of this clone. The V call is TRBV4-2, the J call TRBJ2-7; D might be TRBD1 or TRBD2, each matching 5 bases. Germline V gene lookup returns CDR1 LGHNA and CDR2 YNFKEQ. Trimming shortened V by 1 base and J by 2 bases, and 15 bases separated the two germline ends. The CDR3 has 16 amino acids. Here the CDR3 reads CASSQAYRDGTYEQYF. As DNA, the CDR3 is TGTGCCAGCAGCCAAGCCTACCGGGACGGTACCTACGAGCAGTACTTC.

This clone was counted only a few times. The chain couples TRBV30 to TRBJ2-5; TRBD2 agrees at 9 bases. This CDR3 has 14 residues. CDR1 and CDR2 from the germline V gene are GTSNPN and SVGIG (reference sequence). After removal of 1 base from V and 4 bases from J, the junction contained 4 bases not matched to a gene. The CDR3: CAWSAGLAGETQYF. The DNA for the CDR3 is TGTGCCTGGAGTGCGGGACTAGCTGGAGAGACCCAGTACTTC.

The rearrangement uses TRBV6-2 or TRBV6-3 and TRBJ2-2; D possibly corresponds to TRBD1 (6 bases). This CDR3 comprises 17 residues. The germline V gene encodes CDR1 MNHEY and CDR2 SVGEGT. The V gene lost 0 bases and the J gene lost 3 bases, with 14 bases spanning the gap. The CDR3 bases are TGTGCCAGCAGTTACTCGAAGCAGGGGTGGGACACCGGGGAGCTGTTTTTT. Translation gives CASSYSKQGWDTGELFF.

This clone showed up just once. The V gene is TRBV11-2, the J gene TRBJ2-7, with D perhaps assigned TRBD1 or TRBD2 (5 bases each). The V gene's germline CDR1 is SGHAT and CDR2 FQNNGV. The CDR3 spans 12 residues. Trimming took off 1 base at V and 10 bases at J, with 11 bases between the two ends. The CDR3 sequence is CASSLAGAVQYF. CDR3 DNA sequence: TGTGCCAGCAGCTTAGCCGGGGCAGTCCAGTACTTC.

The CDR3 sequence: CASSQGGGSGANVLTF. The CDR3 DNA sequence: TGTGCCAGCAGCCAAGGAGGGGGCTCTGGGGCCAACGTCCTGACTTTC. This chain joins TRBV3-1 (or the pseudogene TRBV3-2) and TRBJ2-6; possibly TRBD1 for D (6 bases). Germline V lookup: CDR1 LGHDT, CDR2 YNNKEL (reference sequence). V was cut by 1 base and J by 0 bases, with 7 bases left in between. This CDR3 region has 16 residues.

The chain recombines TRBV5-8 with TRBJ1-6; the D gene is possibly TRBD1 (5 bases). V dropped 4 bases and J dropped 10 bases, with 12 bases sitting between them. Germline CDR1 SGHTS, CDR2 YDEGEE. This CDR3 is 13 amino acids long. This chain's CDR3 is CASSLQAGSPLHF. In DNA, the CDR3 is TGTGCCAGCAGCCTACAGGCGGGGTCACCCCTCCACTTT.

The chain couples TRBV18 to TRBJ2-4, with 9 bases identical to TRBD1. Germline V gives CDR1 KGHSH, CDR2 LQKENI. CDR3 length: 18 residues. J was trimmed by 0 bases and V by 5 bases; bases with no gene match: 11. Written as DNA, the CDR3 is TGTGCCAGCTCAAAACCGGGACAGGGAATTGTAGCCAAAAACATTCAGTACTTC. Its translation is CASSKPGQGIVAKNIQYF. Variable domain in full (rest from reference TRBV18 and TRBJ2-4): NAGVMQNPRHLVRRRGQEARLRCSPMKGHSHVYWYRQLPEEGLKFMVYLQKENIIDESGMPKERFSAEFPKEGPSILRIQQVVRGDSAAYFCASSKPGQGIVAKNIQYFGAGTRLSVL.

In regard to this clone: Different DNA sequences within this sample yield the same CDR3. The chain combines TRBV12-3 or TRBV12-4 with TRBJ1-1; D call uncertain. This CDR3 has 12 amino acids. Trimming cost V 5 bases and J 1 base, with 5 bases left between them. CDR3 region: CASSPGNTEAFF. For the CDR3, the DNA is TGTGCCAGCAGTCCAGGGAACACTGAAGCTTTCTTT.

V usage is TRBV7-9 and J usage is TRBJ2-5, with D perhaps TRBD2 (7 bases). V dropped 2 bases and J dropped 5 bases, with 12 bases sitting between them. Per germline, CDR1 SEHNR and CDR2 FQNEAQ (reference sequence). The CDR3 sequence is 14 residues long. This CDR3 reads CASSLSGGLETQYF. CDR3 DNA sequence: TGTGCCAGCAGCTTATCCGGGGGGCTTGAGACCCAGTACTTC. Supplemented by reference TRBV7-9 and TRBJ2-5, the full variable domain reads DTGVSQNPRHKITKRGQNVTFRCDPISEHNRLYWYRQTLGQGPEFLTYFQNEAQLEKSRLLSDRFSAERPKGSFSTLEIQRTEQGDSAMYLCASSLSGGLETQYFGPGTRLLVL.

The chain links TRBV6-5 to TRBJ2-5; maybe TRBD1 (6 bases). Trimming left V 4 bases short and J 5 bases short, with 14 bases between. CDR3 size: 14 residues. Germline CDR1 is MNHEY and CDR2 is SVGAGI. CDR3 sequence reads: CASSSQGGFETQYF. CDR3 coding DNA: TGTGCCAGCAGTTCCCAAGGGGGATTTGAGACCCAGTACTTC.

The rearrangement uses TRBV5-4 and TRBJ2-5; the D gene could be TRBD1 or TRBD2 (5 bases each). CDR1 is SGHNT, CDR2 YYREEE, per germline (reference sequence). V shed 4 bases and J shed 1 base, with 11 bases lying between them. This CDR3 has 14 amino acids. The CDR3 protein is CASSIPGTQETQYF. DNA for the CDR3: TGTGCCAGCAGCATCCCGGGGACCCAAGAGACCCAGTACTTC.

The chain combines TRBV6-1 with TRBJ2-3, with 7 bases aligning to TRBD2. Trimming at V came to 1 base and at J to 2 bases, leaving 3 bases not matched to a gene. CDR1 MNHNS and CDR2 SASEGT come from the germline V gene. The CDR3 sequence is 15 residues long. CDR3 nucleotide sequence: TGTGCCAGCAGTGAAGGGGGGGGGAACACAGATACGCAGTATTTT. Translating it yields CASSEGGGNTDTQYF.

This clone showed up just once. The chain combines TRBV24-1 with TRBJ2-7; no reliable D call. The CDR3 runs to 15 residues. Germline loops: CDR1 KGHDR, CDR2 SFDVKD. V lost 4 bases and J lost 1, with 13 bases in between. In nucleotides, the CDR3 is TGTGCCACCAGTGACTCGAGGACCGCGTCCTACGAGCAGTACTTC. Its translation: CATSDSRTASYEQYF.